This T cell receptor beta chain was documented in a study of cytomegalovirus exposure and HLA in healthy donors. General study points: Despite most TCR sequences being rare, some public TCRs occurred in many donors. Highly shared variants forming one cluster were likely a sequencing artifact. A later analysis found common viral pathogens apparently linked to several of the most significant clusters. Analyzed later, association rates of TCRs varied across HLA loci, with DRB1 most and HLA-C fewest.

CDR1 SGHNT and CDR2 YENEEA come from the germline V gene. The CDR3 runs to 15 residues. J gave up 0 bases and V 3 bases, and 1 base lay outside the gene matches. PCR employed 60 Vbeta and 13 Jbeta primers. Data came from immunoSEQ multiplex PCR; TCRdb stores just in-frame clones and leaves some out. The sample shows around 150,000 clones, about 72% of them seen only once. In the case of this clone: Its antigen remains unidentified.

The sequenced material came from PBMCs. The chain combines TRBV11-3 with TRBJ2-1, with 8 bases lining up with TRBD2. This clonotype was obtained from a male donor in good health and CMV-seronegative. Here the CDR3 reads CASSLSGSSYNEQFF. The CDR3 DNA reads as TGTGCCAGCAGCTTGAGCGGGAGCTCCTACAATGAGCAGTTCTTC.